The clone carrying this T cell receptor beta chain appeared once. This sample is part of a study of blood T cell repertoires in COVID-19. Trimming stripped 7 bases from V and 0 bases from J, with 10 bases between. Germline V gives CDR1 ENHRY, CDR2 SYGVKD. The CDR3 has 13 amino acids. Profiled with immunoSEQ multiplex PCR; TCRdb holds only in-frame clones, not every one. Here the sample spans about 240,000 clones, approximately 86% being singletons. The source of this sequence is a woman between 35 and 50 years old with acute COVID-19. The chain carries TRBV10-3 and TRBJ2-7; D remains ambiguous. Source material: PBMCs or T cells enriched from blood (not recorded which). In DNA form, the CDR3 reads TGTGCCATCACAGAGGCGCCCTCCTACGAGCAGTACTTC. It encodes CAITEAPSYEQYF.